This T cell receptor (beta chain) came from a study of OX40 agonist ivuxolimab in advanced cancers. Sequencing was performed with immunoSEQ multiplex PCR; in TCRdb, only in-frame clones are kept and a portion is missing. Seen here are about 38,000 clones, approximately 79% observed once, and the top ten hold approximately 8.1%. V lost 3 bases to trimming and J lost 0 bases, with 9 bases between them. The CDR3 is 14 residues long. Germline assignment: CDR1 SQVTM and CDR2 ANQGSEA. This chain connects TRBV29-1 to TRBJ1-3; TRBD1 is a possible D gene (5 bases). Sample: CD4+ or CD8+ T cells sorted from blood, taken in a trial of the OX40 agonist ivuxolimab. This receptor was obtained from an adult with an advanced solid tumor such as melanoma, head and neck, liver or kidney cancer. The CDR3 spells CSVEGGNSGNTIYF. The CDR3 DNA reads TGCAGCGTTGAGGGGGGGAACTCTGGAAACACCATATATTTT.